The sequence of this T cell receptor (beta chain) was determined in a study of tumor T cells in aggressive B-cell lymphoma. TCRdb's table, derived via immunoSEQ multiplex PCR, lists solely in-frame clones and lacks some. The data hold some 10,000 clones, with 70% to 90% observed a single time. This CDR3 is built from 15 residues. Germline V lookup: CDR1 SGHAT, CDR2 FQDESV (reference sequence). J gave up 4 bases and V 6 bases, and 11 bases lay outside the gene matches. The sequenced sample consisted of tumor tissue. The TCR sequence derives from an adult with diffuse large B cell lymphoma. This sequence joins TRBV11-1 and TRBJ2-7; 8 nucleotides line up with TRBD1. The CDR3 sequence: CASRRRQGQYYEQYF. Written as DNA, the CDR3 is TGTGCCAGCAGACGCCGACAGGGGCAATATTACGAGCAGTACTTC.